The 20 T cell receptor beta chains presented below share a single source sample, sequenced in a study of TET2 disruption in CD19-targeted CAR T cells. Treatment: autologous CTL019 cells: CD19 CAR with 4-1BB and CD3 zeta domains. Generated by immunoSEQ multiplex PCR, the TCRdb table keeps only in-frame clones and is missing some. Its table lists 25,000 or so clones. Their antigen targets remain unknown. This sample comprised CD8- CAR+ T cells sorted from cultured blood T cells, obtained for CD19 CAR T cell therapy. Subset of the sample: CD8-negative CAR-positive T cells from the infusion product. The receptors derive from a man in his sixties or seventies with chronic lymphocytic leukemia.

Regarding this clone: The read terminates 3 residues before the CDR3 end, so the remaining end is supplied by the germline J gene. This chain links TRBV5-6 with TRBJ2-4; 7 bases agree with TRBD2. This CDR3 is 15 amino acids long. Germline V lookup: CDR1 SGHDT, CDR2 YYEEEE. CDR3 bases read: TGTGCCAGCGAACGACGGGGGGTCGGTGGGTATGGT. It codes for CASERRGVGGYG. The whole CDR3 sequence reads CASERRGVGGYGQYF.

As regards this clone: The sample carries other DNA sequences with the same CDR3. The CDR3 bases that were read are TGCGCCAGCAGCTTGCAGGGGTCCTATGGC. Encoded protein: CASSLQGSYG. The whole CDR3 reads CASSLQGSYGYTF. V and J are TRBV5-1 and TRBJ1-2; TRBD1 might be the D (6 bases). The missing CDR3 end, 3 residues past where the read stops, is filled in from the germline J gene. V lost 1 base, J lost 4 bases, and 8 bases lay in between. Per germline, CDR1 SGHRS and CDR2 YFSETQ. The CDR3 spans 13 residues. Full variable domain (remainder filled in from reference TRBV5-1 and TRBJ1-2): KAGVTQTPRYLIKTRGQQVTLSCSPISGHRSVSWYQQTPGQGLQFLFEYFSETQRNKGNFPGRFSGRQFSNSRSEMNVSTLELGDSALYLCASSLQGSYGYTFGSGTRLTVV.

The CDR3 bases that were read are TGTGCCAGCAGTCCCGGGGGGCGGTACAATGAG. Its protein product is CASSPGGRYNE. The full CDR3 sequence reads CASSPGGRYNEQFF. This chain connects TRBV7-2 to TRBJ2-1; tentatively, D is TRBD2 (7 bases). The sequence runs out 3 residues before the end of the CDR3; the remainder is reconstructed from the germline J gene. Trimming removed 6 bases at V and 4 bases at J, with 13 bases between. Looked up from germline, CDR1 is SGHTA and CDR2 is FQGNSA. CDR3 length: 14 amino acids.

Notes on this clone: The CDR3 extends 3 residues past the end of the read, so its final part is completed from the germline J gene. The chain is built from TRBV9 and TRBJ2-2; no firm D call. CDR1 and CDR2 from the germline V gene are SGDLS and YYNGEE. The CDR3 totals 14 residues. V was trimmed by 4 bases and J by 6 bases, leaving 13 bases between them. CDR3 bases read: TGTGCCAGCAGCCTCAGTGAGGTTCCCGGGGAG. Amino acid sequence: CASSLSEVPGE. The whole CDR3 reads CASSLSEVPGELFF.

A note on this clone: The missing CDR3 end, 3 residues past where the read stops, is filled in from the germline J gene. This rearrangement joins TRBV12-3 or TRBV12-4 to TRBJ2-3; D is unclear. Deletions cut 10 bases from V and 6 bases from J, with 17 bases between. There are 13 residues in the CDR3. The CDR3 loop reads CATRPSLEDTQYF. The part of the CDR3 DNA that was read is TGTGCCACTAGACCGAGCCTCGAGGATACG.

Comment on this clone: The read ends 3 residues shy of where the CDR3 ends; the end is completed using the germline J gene. Different DNA sequences within this sample yield the same CDR3. This rearrangement joins TRBV19 to TRBJ2-7; 8 bases align to TRBD1. The trim removed 5 bases at V and 2 bases at J, leaving 8 bases unmatched. Germline CDR1 is LNHDA and CDR2 is SQIVND (reference sequence). The CDR3 consists of 15 residues. CDR3 residues: CASSPGTGGAYEQYF. CDR3 bases read: TGTGCCAGTAGTCCCGGGACAGGTGGTGCCTACGAG.

Notes on this clone: The read ends 3 residues early relative to the CDR3; the germline J gene fills the gap. The chain recombines TRBV18 with TRBJ2-3; maybe TRBD2 (6 bases). The germline CDR1 and CDR2 sequences are KGHSH and LQKENI. This CDR3 has 13 amino acids. Incomplete CDR3 DNA: TGTGCCAGCTCACGGGGGGACCCCTATGCG. Residues: CASSRGDPYA. The CDR3, in full, reads CASSRGDPYAQYF.

A note on this clone: The read comes to an end 3 residues before the CDR3 does, leaving the germline J gene to fill in the end. The chain employs TRBV4-1 and TRBJ2-3; 9 bases line up with TRBD2. The CDR3 spans 17 residues. V trimming: 0 bases; J trimming: 5 bases; junction bases outside the gene matches: 9. Per germline, CDR1 MGHRA and CDR2 YSYEKL. The covered CDR3 bases are TGCGCCAGCAGCCAAGATCCCGGCGGGGGGGAGGTAGATACG. Its protein product is CASSQDPGGGEVDT. The whole CDR3 sequence reads CASSQDPGGGEVDTQYF.

Note on this clone: The read comes to an end 3 residues before the CDR3 does, leaving the germline J gene to fill in the end. This chain joins TRBV19 and TRBJ2-1; TRBD2 aligns across 13 bases. The V gene end was trimmed by 7 bases and the J gene end by 8 bases; junction bases not matched to a gene: 8. The CDR3 runs to 15 residues. Germline CDR1 LNHDA, CDR2 SQIVND (reference sequence). The CDR3 bases that were read are TGTGCCAGTACCCTGGGGACTAGCGGGGTTTATGAG. This translates into CASTLGTSGVYE. The CDR3 in its entirety is CASTLGTSGVYEQFF.

Concerning this clone itself: The read stops 3 residues short of the end of the CDR3; the missing end is completed from the germline J gene. The rearrangement links TRBV5-6 to TRBJ2-4, with 9 bases fitting TRBD1. Germline V gene lookup returns CDR1 SGHDT and CDR2 YYEEEE. The CDR3 consists of 14 residues. The CDR3 loop reads CASSITGGAQPQYF. Partial CDR3 DNA: TGTGCCAGCAGCATTACAGGGGGCGCTCAGCCT.

Points on this clone: The read terminates 3 residues ahead of where the CDR3 ends, so the germline J gene completes it. V and J are TRBV2 and TRBJ2-4, with 9 nucleotides matching TRBD1. CDR1 and CDR2 (germline): SNHLY, FYNNEI. The CDR3 consists of 14 residues. The DNA read from the CDR3 is TGTGCCAGCTTCCGAGGGGACAGGGACTATGGT. It translates to CASFRGDRDYG. The entire CDR3 protein reads CASFRGDRDYGQYF.

This clone is deemed medium-sized by its frequency. The read comes to an end 3 residues before the CDR3 does, leaving the germline J gene to fill in the end. This sample also contains other DNA sequences that code for the same CDR3. V and J are TRBV7-9 and TRBJ1-4; the D gene is possibly TRBD1 (6 bases). V was clipped by 5 bases and J by 0 bases, with 10 bases between them. CDR1 and CDR2 from the germline V gene are SEHNR and FQNEAQ (reference sequence). The CDR3 consists of 15 residues. The CDR3 bases that were read are TGTGCCAGCAGCCCTCGGACAGCAACTAATGAAAAA. Translated: CASSPRTATNEK. The complete CDR3 reads CASSPRTATNEKLFF.

In the case of this clone: From the germline J gene comes the end of the CDR3, since the read stops 3 residues before it. The gene calls are TRBV19 and TRBJ2-4; no reliable D call. The CDR3 length is 15 residues. Germline V CDR1 and CDR2: LNHDA, SQIVND (reference sequence). The V gene lost 6 bases and the J gene lost 1 base, with 13 bases spanning the gap. CDR3 amino acids: CASSSRFVAKNIQYF. The CDR3 bases that were read are TGTGCCAGTAGCAGCAGGTTCGTGGCCAAAAACATT.

This clone is classed as medium-sized (0.01 to 0.1%) by frequency. With the read ending 3 residues before the CDR3 end, the germline J gene is used to fill in that end. The gene calls are TRBV20-1 and TRBJ2-3; weak D call: TRBD1 (6 bases). V was cut by 3 bases and J by 0 bases, with 19 bases left in between. Germline V lookup: CDR1 DFQATT, CDR2 SNEGSKA (reference sequence). The CDR3 is 17 amino acids. The part of the CDR3 DNA that was read is TGCAGTGCTAGGGCCTTGCCCGGGACAAGTAGCACAGATACG. Protein: CSARALPGTSSTDT. The CDR3 reads in full as CSARALPGTSSTDTQYF.

On this clone: The CDR3 extends 3 residues past the end of the read, so its final part is completed from the germline J gene. Other DNA sequences within the sample encode an identical CDR3. This chain joins TRBV19 and TRBJ1-2, with D perhaps matching TRBD1 (5 bases). The CDR3 length is 14 residues. V lost 5 bases and J 3 bases, leaving 13 bases between the germline ends. Germline V lookup: CDR1 LNHDA, CDR2 SQIVND (reference sequence). The part of the CDR3 DNA that was read is TGTGCCAGTAGTTTCTTACGGGACTACTATGGC. Its translation is CASSFLRDYYG. The entire CDR3 reads CASSFLRDYYGYTF.

For this clone: The read terminates 3 residues before the CDR3 end, so the remaining end is supplied by the germline J gene. The chain couples TRBV2 to TRBJ1-2; no clear D. CDR1 SNHLY and CDR2 FYNNEI come from the germline V gene. The CDR3 covers 13 residues. The chain's CDR3 is CASSVSSRYDYTF. The CDR3 DNA, read in part, is TGTGCCAGCAGCGTTTCCTCTCGGTACGAC. Looking up the rest from reference TRBV2 and TRBJ1-2 gives the full variable domain: EPEVTQTPSHQVTQMGQEVILRCVPISNHLYFYWYRQILGQKVEFLVSFYNNEISEKSEIFDDQFSVERPDGSNFTLKIRSTKLEDSAMYFCASSVSSRYDYTFGSGTRLTVV.

Notes on this clone: The read terminates 3 residues before the CDR3 end, so the remaining end is supplied by the germline J gene. The rearrangement uses TRBV19 and TRBJ2-2, with D perhaps matching TRBD2 (7 bases). The V end was cut by 6 bases, the J end by 0 bases, with 14 bases between. Germline CDR1 LNHDA, CDR2 SQIVND (reference sequence). This CDR3 region has 16 residues. Incomplete CDR3 DNA: TGTGCCAGTAGGGGGGGGGCAGGGGCGAACACCGGGGAG. Its translation is CASRGGAGANTGE. The whole CDR3 protein reads CASRGGAGANTGELFF.

Points on this clone: With the read ending 3 residues before the CDR3 end, the germline J gene is used to fill in that end. V and J are TRBV18 and TRBJ2-1; weak D call: TRBD2 (6 bases). In germline, CDR1 is KGHSH, CDR2 LQKENI. The CDR3 loop spans 15 amino acids. Trimming shortened V by 2 bases and J by 3 bases, and 11 bases separated the two germline ends. CDR3: CASSPELANYNEQFF. The CDR3 DNA, read in part, is TGTGCCAGCTCACCAGAACTAGCCAACTACAATGAG.

Concerning this clone: Sequencing ends 3 residues short of the CDR3 end; the germline J gene provides the rest. Other DNA sequences from this sample encode an identical CDR3 as well. The J gene is TRBJ1-2, the V gene TRBV2; D is uncertain. V was cut by 4 bases and J by 4 bases, with 19 bases left in between. The germline CDR1 and CDR2 sequences are SNHLY and FYNNEI. The CDR3 length is 16 residues. Incomplete CDR3 DNA: TGTGCCAGCAGTGCCAGCGGTTCGCCTTGGCCCTATGGC. This translates into CASSASGSPWPYG. The whole CDR3 protein reads CASSASGSPWPYGYTF.

Concerning this clone: An end of the junction differs from the germline gene, which may be a read error. The read gets to within 3 residues of the CDR3 end, and the germline J gene fills in the rest. The same CDR3 is also encoded by other DNA sequences in this sample. J is TRBJ1-2 and V is TRBV12-5; TRBD1 matches at 9 bases. This CDR3 contains 17 residues. The germline V gene encodes CDR1 LGHNT and CDR2 FRNRAP. CDR3: CASDPRAGQGQSNGYTF. Incomplete CDR3 DNA: TGTGCTAGTGATCCTCGGGCGGGACAGGGACAATCCAATGGT.